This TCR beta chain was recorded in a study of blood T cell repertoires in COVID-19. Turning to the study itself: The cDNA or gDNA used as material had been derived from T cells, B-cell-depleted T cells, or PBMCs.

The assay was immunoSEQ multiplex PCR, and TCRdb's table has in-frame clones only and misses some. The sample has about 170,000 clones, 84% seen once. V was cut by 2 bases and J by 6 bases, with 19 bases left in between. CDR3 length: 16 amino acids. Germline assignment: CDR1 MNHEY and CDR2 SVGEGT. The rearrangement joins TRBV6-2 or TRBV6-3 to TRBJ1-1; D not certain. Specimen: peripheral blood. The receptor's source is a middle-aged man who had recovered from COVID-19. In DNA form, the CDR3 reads TGTGCCAGCAGTTACAATCGAGAGGTCGGAACCGCTGAAGCTTTCTTT. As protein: CASSYNREVGTAEAFF.